One sample yielded the 12 T cell receptor beta chains listed below, sequenced in a study of blood T cells in healthy people across ages. Then a second PCR, running about 6 to 12 cycles, was carried out with a sample-barcoded 5' primer and a J-beta primer mix. TCRdb reprocessed the 5' RACE reads via MiXCR and lists one record per CDR3 protein. The sample lists over 600,000 distinct CDR3 sequences; around 41% were seen once. Sequenced sample: blood. The receptor set was obtained from a man at least 80 years old in good health.

To note about this clonotype: A single base separates this from a much larger clone, so it may be a read error. The V gene is TRBV20-1, the J gene TRBJ2-2; TRBD1 or TRBD2 may be the D gene (5 bases each). Trimming stripped 3 bases from V and 7 bases from J, with 15 bases between. The CDR3 loop spans 14 amino acids. CDR1 is DFQATT and CDR2 is SNEGSKA in the germline V gene (reference sequence). The CDR3 reads CSASVGDQGGELFF. Here the CDR3 DNA reads TGCAGTGCTAGCGTAGGGGACCAGGGCGGGGAGCTGTTTTTT.

V usage is TRBV12-3 or TRBV12-4 and J usage is TRBJ2-4; TRBD2 aligns across 11 bases. Gene TRBJ2-7 matches the end of the DNA better, so the J call may be wrong. The CDR3 totals 17 residues. CDR3 amino acids: CASSTTGGGLAVHEQYF. CDR3 nucleotides: TGTGCCAGCAGTACAACGGGTGGGGGACTAGCGGTCCACGAGCAGTACTTC.

V usage is TRBV19 and J usage is TRBJ1-1, with D perhaps matching TRBD1 (5 bases). Trimming removed 5 bases from V and 5 bases from J, with 24 bases in between. In germline, CDR1 is LNHDA, CDR2 SQIVND (reference sequence). This CDR3 has 17 amino acids. CDR3 sequence: CASSPQIWAGMATEAFF. The CDR3 nucleotides read TGTGCCAGTAGTCCACAGATTTGGGCAGGGATGGCGACTGAAGCTTTCTTT.

This clonotype has a handful of counts. The J gene is TRBJ2-3, the V gene TRBV10-2; 10 bases are a match to TRBD2. This CDR3 spans 15 amino acids. With 3 bases clipped from V and 8 bases from J, the junction kept 8 bases outside the gene matches. In germline, CDR1 is WSHSY, CDR2 SAAADI. The CDR3 spells CASSETSGEVGTQYF. CDR3 bases: TGCGCCAGCAGTGAAACTAGCGGGGAGGTCGGTACGCAGTATTTT.

The rearrangement links TRBV12-3 or TRBV12-4 to TRBJ2-5, with D uncertain. CDR3 length: 13 residues. The V end lost 4 bases, the J end lost 4 bases, and 10 bases lay between the germline ends. CDR3 sequence (DNA): TGTGCCAGCAGTTCCCAGGTTAGAGAGACCCAGTACTTC. Protein: CASSSQVRETQYF.

The V gene is TRBV5-1, the J gene TRBJ2-1, with D tentatively TRBD1 (5 bases). Germline-derived CDR1 and CDR2 are SGHRS and YFSETQ. The CDR3 sequence is 15 residues long. V dropped 4 bases and J dropped 8 bases, with 19 bases sitting between them. The CDR3 bases are TGCGCCAGCAGCCCTATAAGCAGGGCAGGCGATGAGCAGTTCTTC. Amino acids: CASSPISRAGDEQFF.

The chain recombines TRBV20-1 with TRBJ2-4; D call uncertain. The tail of the sequence fits TRBJ2-5 better, so the J call may be wrong. CDR1 is DFQATT and CDR2 is SNEGSKA in the germline V gene (reference sequence). The CDR3 extends over 11 amino acids. The CDR3 DNA reads TGCAGTGCTACCCTTTCGGAGACCCAGTACTTC. It translates to CSATLSETQYF.

The chain joins TRBV7-2 to TRBJ2-7; D ambiguous. The CDR3 is 13 amino acids. V was trimmed by 1 base and J by 7 bases, leaving 11 bases between them. Germline CDR1 reads SGHTA; CDR2 reads FQGNSA. The CDR3 nucleotides are TGTGCCAGCAGCTTAGTGTTTGCTCGAGAGCAGTACTTC. Protein product: CASSLVFAREQYF.

This clonotype was observed a handful of times. The rearrangement joins TRBV10-1 to TRBJ2-7; D is uncertain. From germline, CDR1 is WNHNN and CDR2 SYGVQD (reference sequence). The CDR3 extends over 14 amino acids. V was trimmed by 0 bases and J by 2 bases, leaving 8 bases between them. CDR3 nucleotides: TGCGCCAGCAGTGAGTCTACCATTCCCTACGAGCAGTACTTC. It encodes CASSESTIPYEQYF.

This clonotype was observed a single time. The chain joins TRBV20-1 to TRBJ2-7, with a weak D call TRBD1 (6 bases). Germline CDR1 and CDR2: DFQATT and SNEGSKA (reference sequence). The length of the CDR3 is 13 residues. V lost 3 bases and J 6 bases, leaving 15 bases between the germline ends. This CDR3 is CSARYQGSFEQYF. In DNA, the CDR3 is TGCAGTGCTAGGTACCAGGGGTCGTTCGAGCAGTACTTC.

The chain carries TRBV30 and TRBJ1-6, with a weak D call TRBD1 (5 bases). CDR3 length: 12 amino acids. The germline V and J ends were trimmed by 8 bases and 9 bases, with 14 bases remaining between them. The germline V gene has CDR1 GTSNPN and CDR2 SVGIG (reference sequence). The CDR3 nucleotides read TGTGCCGGGACGGGGGGGAGTTCACCCCTCCACTTT. The encoded protein is CAGTGGSSPLHF.

The chain combines TRBV6-2 or TRBV6-3 with TRBJ2-6; D is unclear. There are 15 residues in the CDR3. The V gene's germline CDR1 is MNHEY and CDR2 SVGEGT. The V gene lost 0 bases and the J gene lost 2 bases, with 5 bases spanning the gap. CDR3 DNA sequence: TGTGCCAGCAGTTACTCGAGGCCTGGGGCCAACGTCCTGACTTTC. This translates into CASSYSRPGANVLTF.